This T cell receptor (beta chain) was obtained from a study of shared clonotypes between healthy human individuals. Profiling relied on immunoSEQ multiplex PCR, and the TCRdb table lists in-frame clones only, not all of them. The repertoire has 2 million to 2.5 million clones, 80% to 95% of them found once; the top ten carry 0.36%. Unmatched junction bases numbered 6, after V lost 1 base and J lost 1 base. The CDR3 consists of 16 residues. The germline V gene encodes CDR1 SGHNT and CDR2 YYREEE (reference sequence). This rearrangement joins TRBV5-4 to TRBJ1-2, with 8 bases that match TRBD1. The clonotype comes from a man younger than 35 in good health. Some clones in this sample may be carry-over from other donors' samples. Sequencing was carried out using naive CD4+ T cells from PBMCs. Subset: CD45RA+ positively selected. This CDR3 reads CASSLSVDRGNYGYTF. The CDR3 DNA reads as TGTGCCAGCAGCTTGTCCGTAGACAGGGGTAACTATGGCTACACCTTC.